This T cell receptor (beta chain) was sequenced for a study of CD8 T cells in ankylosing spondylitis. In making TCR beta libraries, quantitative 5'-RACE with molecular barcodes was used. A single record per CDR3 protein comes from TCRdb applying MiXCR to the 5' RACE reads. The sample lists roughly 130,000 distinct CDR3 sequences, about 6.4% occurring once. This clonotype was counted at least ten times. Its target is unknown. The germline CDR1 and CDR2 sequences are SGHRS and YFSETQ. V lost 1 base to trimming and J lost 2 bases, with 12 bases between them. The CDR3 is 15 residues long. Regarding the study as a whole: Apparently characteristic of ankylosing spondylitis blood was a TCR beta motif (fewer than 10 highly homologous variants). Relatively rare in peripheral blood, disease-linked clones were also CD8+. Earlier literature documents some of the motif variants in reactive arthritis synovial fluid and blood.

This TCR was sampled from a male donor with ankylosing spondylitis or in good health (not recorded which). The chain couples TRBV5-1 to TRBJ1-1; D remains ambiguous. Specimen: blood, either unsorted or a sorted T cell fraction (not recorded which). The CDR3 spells CASSLPAGLNTEAFF. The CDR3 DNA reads TGCGCCAGCAGCTTGCCGGCAGGCCTCAACACTGAAGCTTTCTTT. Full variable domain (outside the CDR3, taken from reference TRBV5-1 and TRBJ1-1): KAGVTQTPRYLIKTRGQQVTLSCSPISGHRSVSWYQQTPGQGLQFLFEYFSETQRNKGNFPGRFSGRQFSNSRSEMNVSTLELGDSALYLCASSLPAGLNTEAFFGQGTRLTVV.